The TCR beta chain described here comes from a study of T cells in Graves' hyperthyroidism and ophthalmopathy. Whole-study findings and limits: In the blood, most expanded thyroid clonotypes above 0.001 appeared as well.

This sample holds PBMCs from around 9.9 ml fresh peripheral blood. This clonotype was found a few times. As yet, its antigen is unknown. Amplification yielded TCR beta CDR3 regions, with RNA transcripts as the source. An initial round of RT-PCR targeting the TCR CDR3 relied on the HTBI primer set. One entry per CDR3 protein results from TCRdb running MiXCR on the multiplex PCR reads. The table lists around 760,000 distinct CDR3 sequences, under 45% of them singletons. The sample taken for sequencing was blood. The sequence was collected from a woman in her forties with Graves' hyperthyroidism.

CDR3 protein: CASSVGVIGGNTIYF. DNA for the CDR3: TGTGCCAGCAGCGTAGGGGTTATCGGTGGAAACACCATATATTTT. This chain links TRBV9 with TRBJ1-3; D gene uncertain. V was trimmed by 0 bases and J by 3 bases, leaving 10 bases between them. CDR1 is SGDLS, CDR2 YYNGEE, per germline. The CDR3 runs to 15 residues.